The rows below give T cell receptor beta chains drawn from one sample of a study of control samples from healthy donors and cancer patients. Repertoires were generated with immunoSEQ multiplex PCR, while TCRdb's copy carries only in-frame clones and drops some. The data show some 200,000 clones, about 93% seen once. The specimen sequenced was blood. Every receptor here comes from a man between 18 and 29 years old in good health. CDR3s include the opening cysteine and the closing phenylalanine or tryptophan. The order of the fields is clone size, V gene, D gene, J gene, CDR3 DNA, CDR3 protein. The D gene is left open where the match is weak. Clone size, where shown, is once, few, many, or a class for clones that have expanded.

abundance: -
v_gene: TRBV7-6
d_gene: -
j_gene: TRBJ2-7
CDR3nt: TGTGCCAGCAGCTTAGGAGGGGACTCCTACGAGCAGTACTTC
CDR3aa: CASSLGGDSYEQYF

abundance: -
v_gene: TRBV7-8
d_gene: TRBD2
j_gene: TRBJ2-4
CDR3nt: TGTGCCAGCAGCTTAGGGCTAGCGGGGGGTAGTGGGGCCAAAAACATTCAGTACTTC
CDR3aa: CASSLGLAGGSGAKNIQYF

abundance: -
v_gene: TRBV7-3
d_gene: TRBD2
j_gene: TRBJ2-1
CDR3nt: TGTGCCAGCAGCCCAAGACTAGCGGGGGGTGACAATGAGCAGTTCTTC
CDR3aa: CASSPRLAGGDNEQFF

abundance: -
v_gene: TRBV5-1
d_gene: TRBD1
j_gene: TRBJ2-3
CDR3nt: TGCGCCAGCAGCTTGGACGGGACAGGAAACACAGATACGCAGTATTTT
CDR3aa: CASSLDGTGNTDTQYF

abundance: -
v_gene: TRBV3-1/TRBV3-2
d_gene: -
j_gene: TRBJ1-5
CDR3nt: TGTGCCAGCAGGGGGGATGGCAATCAGCCCCAGCATTTT
CDR3aa: CASRGDGNQPQHF

abundance: -
v_gene: TRBV7-3
d_gene: -
j_gene: TRBJ1-1
CDR3nt: TGTGCCAGCAGCTTAACCGGGGACACTGAAGCTTTCTTT
CDR3aa: CASSLTGDTEAFF

abundance: -
v_gene: TRBV6-5
d_gene: TRBD1
j_gene: TRBJ1-6
CDR3nt: TGTGCCAGCAGGGGTAAGGGGGCCAATAATTCACCCCTCCACTTT
CDR3aa: CASRGKGANNSPLHF

abundance: -
v_gene: TRBV7-2
d_gene: -
j_gene: TRBJ2-2
CDR3nt: TGTGCCAGCAGCTTACCGACGGGTTCCACCGGGGAGCTGTTTTTT
CDR3aa: CASSLPTGSTGELFF

abundance: -
v_gene: TRBV5-4
d_gene: TRBD1
j_gene: TRBJ1-1
CDR3nt: TGTGCCAGCAGCATCGGACAGGGGGCCACTGAAGCTTTCTTT
CDR3aa: CASSIGQGATEAFF

abundance: -
v_gene: TRBV3-1/TRBV3-2
d_gene: TRBD1
j_gene: TRBJ1-3
CDR3nt: TGTGCCAGCAGCCAGCCCGGACAGGGGCAGACCATATATTTT
CDR3aa: CASSQPGQGQTIYF

abundance: -
v_gene: TRBV10-3
d_gene: -
j_gene: TRBJ1-4
CDR3nt: TGTGCCATCAGGGGGGAGGGTATTGAAAAACTGTTTTTT
CDR3aa: CAIRGEGIEKLFF

abundance: -
v_gene: TRBV11-2
d_gene: -
j_gene: TRBJ2-2
CDR3nt: TGTGCCAGCAGCCTAGGGGTCGGGAACACCGGGGAGCTGTTTTTT
CDR3aa: CASSLGVGNTGELFF

abundance: -
v_gene: TRBV3-1/TRBV3-2
d_gene: -
j_gene: TRBJ2-5
CDR3nt: TGTGCCAGCAGCCAACTTCTAGGTGGGGGGGGCGAGGGAGAGACCCAGTACTTC
CDR3aa: CASSQLLGGGGEGETQYF

abundance: -
v_gene: TRBV5-1
d_gene: -
j_gene: TRBJ2-7
CDR3nt: TGCGCCAGCTCGGTCGGGGATTACTTCTACGAGCAGTACTTC
CDR3aa: CASSVGDYFYEQYF

abundance: -
v_gene: TRBV3-1/TRBV3-2
d_gene: -
j_gene: TRBJ1-4
CDR3nt: TGTGCCAGCAGAAGGAGGTTTGCAACTAATGAAAAACTGTTTTTT
CDR3aa: CASRRRFATNEKLFF

abundance: -
v_gene: TRBV28
d_gene: -
j_gene: TRBJ1-1
CDR3nt: TGTGCCAGCACCCTTGGAGAGGGAAGAGGGGGCACTGAAGCTTTCTTT
CDR3aa: CASTLGEGRGGTEAFF

abundance: -
v_gene: TRBV4-2
d_gene: TRBD2
j_gene: TRBJ2-7
CDR3nt: TGTGCCAGCAGCCGTGGACTAGACTACGAGCAGTACTTC
CDR3aa: CASSRGLDYEQYF

abundance: -
v_gene: TRBV2
d_gene: -
j_gene: TRBJ1-1
CDR3nt: TGTGCCAGCAGTCGGGGTACAAACACTGAAGCTTTCTTT
CDR3aa: CASSRGTNTEAFF

abundance: -
v_gene: TRBV19
d_gene: -
j_gene: TRBJ1-5
CDR3nt: TGTGCCAGCAGTGGGGGTGGAGGGTGGTGGATGCCCCAGCATTTT
CDR3aa: CASSGGGGWWMPQHF

abundance: -
v_gene: TRBV29-1
d_gene: -
j_gene: TRBJ2-1
CDR3nt: TGCAGCGTTGGGGGGTATGATGAGCAGTTCTTC
CDR3aa: CSVGGYDEQFF

abundance: -
v_gene: TRBV18
d_gene: -
j_gene: TRBJ2-7
CDR3nt: TGTGCCAGCTCACCTTCTAAGAACGAGCAGTACTTC
CDR3aa: CASSPSKNEQYF

abundance: -
v_gene: TRBV28
d_gene: -
j_gene: TRBJ1-5
CDR3nt: TGTGCCAGCAATAGCCCAAGAGGAGTGGATCAGCCCCAGCATTTT
CDR3aa: CASNSPRGVDQPQHF

abundance: -
v_gene: TRBV11-2
d_gene: -
j_gene: TRBJ2-7
CDR3nt: TGTGCCAGCAGCTTAGGGTCTGGCTACGAGCAGTACTTC
CDR3aa: CASSLGSGYEQYF

abundance: -
v_gene: TRBV10-3
d_gene: -
j_gene: TRBJ2-2
CDR3nt: TGTGCCATCATAAGGACGCCGGGACGCGGGGAGCTGTTTTTT
CDR3aa: CAIIRTPGRGELFF

abundance: -
v_gene: TRBV13
d_gene: -
j_gene: TRBJ1-1
CDR3nt: TGTGCCAGCACCCGACTGACAGGGAACACTGAAGCTTTCTTT
CDR3aa: CASTRLTGNTEAFF

abundance: -
v_gene: TRBV18
d_gene: -
j_gene: TRBJ2-3
CDR3nt: TGTGCCAGCTCACCAATAGCAGCCGGCACAGATACGCAGTATTTT
CDR3aa: CASSPIAAGTDTQYF

abundance: -
v_gene: TRBV21-1
d_gene: -
j_gene: TRBJ2-1
CDR3nt: TGTGCCAGCAGCACCCGACTAGCGGGGGGCCAGGGCAATGAGCAGTTCTTC
CDR3aa: CASSTRLAGGQGNEQFF

abundance: -
v_gene: TRBV24-1
d_gene: -
j_gene: TRBJ2-2
CDR3nt: TGTGCCACTTGGGGTGACACCGGGGAGCTGTTTTTT
CDR3aa: CATWGDTGELFF

abundance: -
v_gene: TRBV3-1/TRBV3-2
d_gene: -
j_gene: TRBJ2-5
CDR3nt: TGTGCCAGCAGTCTCGGGACACAAGAGACCCAGTACTTC
CDR3aa: CASSLGTQETQYF

abundance: -
v_gene: TRBV10-3
d_gene: -
j_gene: TRBJ1-1
CDR3nt: TGTGCCGCCGGGACGGTGAACACTGAAGCTTTCTTT
CDR3aa: CAAGTVNTEAFF

abundance: -
v_gene: TRBV5-1
d_gene: -
j_gene: TRBJ2-5
CDR3nt: TGCGCCAGCAGCCTGATAGTAGCGGGGACAGGGGAGACCCAGTACTTC
CDR3aa: CASSLIVAGTGETQYF

abundance: -
v_gene: TRBV6-1
d_gene: -
j_gene: TRBJ1-3
CDR3nt: TGTGCCAGCAGTGAAGGGAGTAACAGGGTTGGTGGAAACACCATATATTTT
CDR3aa: CASSEGSNRVGGNTIYF

abundance: -
v_gene: TRBV29-1
d_gene: -
j_gene: TRBJ2-2
CDR3nt: TGCAGCGTTCACGTCCAGGGTCTCGGCGGGGAGCTGTTTTTT
CDR3aa: CSVHVQGLGGELFF

abundance: -
v_gene: TRBV6-2/TRBV6-3
d_gene: TRBD2
j_gene: TRBJ2-3
CDR3nt: TGTGCCAGCAGCAGAAATGCGGGGGGCTTCACAGATACGCAGTATTTT
CDR3aa: CASSRNAGGFTDTQYF

abundance: -
v_gene: TRBV29-1
d_gene: TRBD1
j_gene: TRBJ2-7
CDR3nt: TGCAGCGTTGAGGGGACAGGAGGCTACGAGCAGTACTTC
CDR3aa: CSVEGTGGYEQYF

abundance: -
v_gene: TRBV5-1
d_gene: -
j_gene: TRBJ2-7
CDR3nt: TGCGCCAGCAGCTTGGGTCTGGACACACGAGAGCAGTACTTC
CDR3aa: CASSLGLDTREQYF

abundance: -
v_gene: TRBV12-2
d_gene: -
j_gene: TRBJ1-5
CDR3nt: TGTGCAAGTCGCTTAGCGACGGGAATGCAGGGTTATAGCAATCAGCCCCAGCATTTT
CDR3aa: CASRLATGMQGYSNQPQHF

abundance: -
v_gene: TRBV30
d_gene: -
j_gene: TRBJ1-5
CDR3nt: TGTGCCTGGAGTTCGACGCCGACGAATCAGCCCCAGCATTTT
CDR3aa: CAWSSTPTNQPQHF

abundance: -
v_gene: TRBV13
d_gene: TRBD1
j_gene: TRBJ2-2
CDR3nt: TGTGCCAGCAAGGGGGCAGACCTTGCGAACACCGGGGAGCTGTTTTTT
CDR3aa: CASKGADLANTGELFF

abundance: -
v_gene: TRBV5-5
d_gene: -
j_gene: TRBJ2-1
CDR3nt: TGTGCCAGCATGGGGGGTTCCTACAATGAGCAGTTCTTC
CDR3aa: CASMGGSYNEQFF

abundance: once
v_gene: TRBV10-3
d_gene: -
j_gene: TRBJ2-7
CDR3nt: TGTGCCATCAGTGGGACGGGGTATACCTACGAGCAGTACTTC
CDR3aa: CAISGTGYTYEQYF

abundance: -
v_gene: TRBV5-4
d_gene: -
j_gene: TRBJ1-2
CDR3nt: TGTGCCAGCAGCCGGAGAGGGGGTCGGCCTGCACACTATGGCTACACCTTC
CDR3aa: CASSRRGGRPAHYGYTF

abundance: once
v_gene: TRBV6-5
d_gene: TRBD1
j_gene: TRBJ1-5
CDR3nt: TGTGCCAGCAGTACTGAGGGGGCAGCTCAGCCCCAGCATTTT
CDR3aa: CASSTEGAAQPQHF

abundance: -
v_gene: TRBV2
d_gene: TRBD1
j_gene: TRBJ2-7
CDR3nt: TGTGCCATCGGGACAGGGGCCTACGAGCAGTACTTC
CDR3aa: CAIGTGAYEQYF

abundance: -
v_gene: TRBV6-5
d_gene: -
j_gene: TRBJ1-1
CDR3nt: TGTGCCAGCAGTCCCTCGTTGTTCGACACTGAAGCTTTCTTT
CDR3aa: CASSPSLFDTEAFF

abundance: -
v_gene: TRBV2
d_gene: TRBD2
j_gene: TRBJ2-1
CDR3nt: TGTGCCAGCAGTAGTAGCGGGGGAGTGGGAAATGAGCAGTTCTTC
CDR3aa: CASSSSGGVGNEQFF

abundance: -
v_gene: TRBV21-1
d_gene: -
j_gene: TRBJ1-5
CDR3nt: TGTGCCAGCAGCAAAGCGGCTCAACACCCCTGTGGATATAGCAATCAGCCCCAGCATTTT
CDR3aa: CASSKAAQHPCGYSNQPQHF

abundance: -
v_gene: TRBV12-3/TRBV12-4
d_gene: TRBD1
j_gene: TRBJ1-6
CDR3nt: TGTGCCAGCAGGACAGGGAACAATTCACCCCTCCACTTT
CDR3aa: CASRTGNNSPLHF

abundance: -
v_gene: TRBV5-6
d_gene: TRBD1
j_gene: TRBJ1-2
CDR3nt: TGTGCCAGCAGCTTGGCTCGTTTGGACAGGGGGAACTATGGCTACACCTTC
CDR3aa: CASSLARLDRGNYGYTF

abundance: few
v_gene: TRBV15
d_gene: -
j_gene: TRBJ1-5
CDR3nt: TGTGCCACCAGCAGAGGCGGGACGAGCAATCAGCCCCAGCATTTT
CDR3aa: CATSRGGTSNQPQHF

abundance: -
v_gene: TRBV10-2
d_gene: -
j_gene: TRBJ1-4
CDR3nt: TGCGCCAGCAGTGGGCCGGCGACTAATGAAAAACTGTTTTTT
CDR3aa: CASSGPATNEKLFF

abundance: -
v_gene: TRBV7-2
d_gene: -
j_gene: TRBJ2-7
CDR3nt: TGTGCCAGCAGCTTACCACTGACAGCGGCCTACGAGCAGTACTTC
CDR3aa: CASSLPLTAAYEQYF

abundance: -
v_gene: TRBV18
d_gene: -
j_gene: TRBJ1-1
CDR3nt: TGTGCCAGCTCAGGACGGGGGGGAACTGAAGCTTTCTTT
CDR3aa: CASSGRGGTEAFF

abundance: -
v_gene: TRBV10-3
d_gene: TRBD1
j_gene: TRBJ1-1
CDR3nt: TGTGCCATCACCGACGGGGGCAGGGGGGCTTTCTTT
CDR3aa: CAITDGGRGAFF

abundance: once
v_gene: TRBV6-6
d_gene: TRBD1
j_gene: TRBJ2-1
CDR3nt: TGTGCCAGCAGCCCAGGACCAGGGGGCAATGAGCAGTTCTTC
CDR3aa: CASSPGPGGNEQFF

abundance: -
v_gene: TRBV5-4
d_gene: TRBD1
j_gene: TRBJ2-1
CDR3nt: TGTGCCAGCAGCGCTCCGAGGACAGGACACGATGAGCAGTTCTTC
CDR3aa: CASSAPRTGHDEQFF

abundance: -
v_gene: TRBV2
d_gene: TRBD1
j_gene: TRBJ2-7
CDR3nt: TGTGCCAGCACCAGGGACAGTACCTACGAGCAGTACTTC
CDR3aa: CASTRDSTYEQYF

abundance: once
v_gene: TRBV9
d_gene: -
j_gene: TRBJ1-2
CDR3nt: TGTGCCAGCAGCCCGAGGGGGGAGATTGATGGCTACACCTTC
CDR3aa: CASSPRGEIDGYTF

abundance: -
v_gene: TRBV3-1/TRBV3-2
d_gene: -
j_gene: TRBJ2-1
CDR3nt: TGTGCCAGCAGCCATTTGGGAGGGGGGGCTACAGATGAGCAGTTCTTC
CDR3aa: CASSHLGGGATDEQFF

abundance: -
v_gene: TRBV6-1
d_gene: -
j_gene: TRBJ1-1
CDR3nt: TGTGCCAGCAGTGAAGCGCAAGGGAAGAACACTGAAGCTTTCTTT
CDR3aa: CASSEAQGKNTEAFF